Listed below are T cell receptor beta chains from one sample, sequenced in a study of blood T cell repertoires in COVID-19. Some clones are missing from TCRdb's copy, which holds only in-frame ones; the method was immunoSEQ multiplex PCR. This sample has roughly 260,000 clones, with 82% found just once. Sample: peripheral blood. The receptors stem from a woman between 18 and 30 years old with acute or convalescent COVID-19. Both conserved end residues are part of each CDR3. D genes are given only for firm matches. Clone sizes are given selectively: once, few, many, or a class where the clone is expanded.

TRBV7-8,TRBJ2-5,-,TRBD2,TGTGCCAGCAGCTTAGGACCCAGCGGGGCTCAAGAGACCCAGTACTTC,CASSLGPSGAQETQYF
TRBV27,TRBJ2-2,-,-,TGTGCCAGCAGAGCTAACACCGGGGAGCTGTTTTTT,CASRANTGELFF
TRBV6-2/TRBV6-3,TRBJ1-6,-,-,TGTGCCAGCAGCCCTCAATTGAGCTCCTATAATTCACCCCTCCACTTT,CASSPQLSSYNSPLHF
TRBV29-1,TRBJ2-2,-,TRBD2,TGCAGCGTTGCGGGACTAGTGAACACCGGGGAGCTGTTTTTT,CSVAGLVNTGELFF
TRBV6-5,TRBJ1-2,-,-,TGTGCCAGCAAACAGGCCCAGAACTATGGCTACACCTTC,CASKQAQNYGYTF
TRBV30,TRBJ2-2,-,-,TGCGCCTCTGCACGTCATCGGGGGGCGGGAGCCGGGGAGCTGTTTTTT,CASARHRGAGAGELFF
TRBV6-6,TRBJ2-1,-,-,TGTGCCAGCAGTCCCCCCTGGGAGGCCGGCTCCTACAATGAGCAGTTCTTC,CASSPPWEAGSYNEQFF
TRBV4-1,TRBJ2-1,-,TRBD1,TGCGCCAGCAGCCAACCGATAGGACAGGGGGCTGGGGAGCAGTTCTTC,CASSQPIGQGAGEQFF
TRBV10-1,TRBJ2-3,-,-,TGCGCCAGCAGTGAGTCTATCGAAGGCGGTGGCACAGATACGCAGTATTTT,CASSESIEGGGTDTQYF
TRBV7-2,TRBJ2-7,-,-,TGTGCCAGCAGCCCCGCGGGCCAGAACATGTACGAGCAGTACTTC,CASSPAGQNMYEQYF
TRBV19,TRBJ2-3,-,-,TGTGCCAGTAGTACCAGACACACAGATACGCAGTATTTT,CASSTRHTDTQYF
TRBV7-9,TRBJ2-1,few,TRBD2,TGTGCCAGCAGCCCAGGGACTAGCGGTCATGAGCAGTTCTTC,CASSPGTSGHEQFF
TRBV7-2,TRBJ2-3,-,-,TGTGCCAGCAGCCAGGGGGCAGGTAGCGGGAGCACAGATACGCAGTATTTT,CASSQGAGSGSTDTQYF
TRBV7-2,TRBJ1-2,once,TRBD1,TGTGCCAGCAGTCCGGGACAGGCCGGCCATGGCTACACCTTC,CASSPGQAGHGYTF
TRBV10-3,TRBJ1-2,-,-,TGTGCCATCAGTGAGGACGGGGATGATGGCTACACCTTC,CAISEDGDDGYTF
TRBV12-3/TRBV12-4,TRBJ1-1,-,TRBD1,TGTGCCAGCAGTTTCGAGGGGGCGACTGAAGCTTTCTTT,CASSFEGATEAFF
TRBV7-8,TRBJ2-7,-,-,TGTGCCAGCAGCTTAGTTGGGCAGGGTAGTTACGAGCAGTACTTC,CASSLVGQGSYEQYF
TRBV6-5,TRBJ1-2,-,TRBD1,TGTGCCAGCAGTTACTCGACAGGGGCCCACTATGGCTACACCTTC,CASSYSTGAHYGYTF
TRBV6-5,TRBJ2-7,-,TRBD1,TGTGCCAGCAGACCAGGGGGAAGTGGCTACGAGCAGTACTTC,CASRPGGSGYEQYF
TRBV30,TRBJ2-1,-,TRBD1,TGTGCCTGGAGGGGGACAGGAAACAATGAGCAGTTCTTC,CAWRGTGNNEQFF
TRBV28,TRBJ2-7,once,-,TGTGCCAGCAGTTTTAACTACGAGCAGTACTTC,CASSFNYEQYF
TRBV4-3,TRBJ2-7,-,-,TGCGCCAGCAGCCAAGTTGGCGGAGGGGCCTACGAGCAGTACTTC,CASSQVGGGAYEQYF
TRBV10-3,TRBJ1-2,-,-,TGTGCCATCAGTCAGGATTCTAACTATGGCTACACCTTC,CAISQDSNYGYTF
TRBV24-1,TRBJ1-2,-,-,TGTGCCACCAGTGATTCAAACTGGAACTATGGCTACACCTTC,CATSDSNWNYGYTF
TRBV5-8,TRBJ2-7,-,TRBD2,TGTGCCAGCAGCGTACCGGGACTAGGTTTCCACGAGCAGTACTTC,CASSVPGLGFHEQYF
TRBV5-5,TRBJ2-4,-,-,TGTGCCAGCAGCCTAGCCCTTAGTGCCAAAAACATTCAGTACTTC,CASSLALSAKNIQYF
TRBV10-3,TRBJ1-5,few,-,TGTGCCATCAGTGTTGGACTACATAGCAATCAGCCCCAGCATTTT,CAISVGLHSNQPQHF
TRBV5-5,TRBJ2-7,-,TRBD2,TGTGCCAGCAGCGCCCGCGGGGGGACCTCCTACGAGCAGTACTTC,CASSARGGTSYEQYF
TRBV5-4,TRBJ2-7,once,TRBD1,TGTGCCAGCAGCTTGGAACCGGGACAGGGGGCAAGGGGGCAGTACTTC,CASSLEPGQGARGQYF
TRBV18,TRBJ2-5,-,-,TGTGCCAGCCGAAGACAGGCTCTTGGAGGGGGCAATGTGCAAGAGACCCAGTACTTC,CASRRQALGGGNVQETQYF
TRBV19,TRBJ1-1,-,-,TGTGCCAGTAGCCCGGGGAGGAAACTGAACACTGAAGCTTTCTTT,CASSPGRKLNTEAFF
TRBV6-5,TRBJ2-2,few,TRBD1,TGTGCCAGCGCCACTTCACAGGGGGCCGGGGAGCTGTTTTTT,CASATSQGAGELFF
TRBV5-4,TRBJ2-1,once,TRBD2,TGTGCCAGCAGGATAATAGCGGGAGGGCCCTACAATGAGCAGTTCTTC,CASRIIAGGPYNEQFF
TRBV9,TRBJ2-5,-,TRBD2,TGTGCCAGTTCCCCTAGCGGACAAGAGACCCAGTACTTC,CASSPSGQETQYF
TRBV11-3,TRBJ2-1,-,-,TGTGCCAGCAGCCTCTACTCCCCGGGAGTATCCAATGAGCAGTTCTTC,CASSLYSPGVSNEQFF
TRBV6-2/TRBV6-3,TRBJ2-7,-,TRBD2,TGTGCCAGCAGTGTGTCTAGCGGGAGTTGGGAGCAGTACTTC,CASSVSSGSWEQYF
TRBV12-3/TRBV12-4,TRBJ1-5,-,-,TGTGCCAGCAGCCGACTTAGCAATCAGCCCCAGCATTTT,CASSRLSNQPQHF
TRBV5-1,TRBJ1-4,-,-,TGCGCCAGCCGCCCTTGGGGACACTTTAATGAAAAACTGTTTTTT,CASRPWGHFNEKLFF
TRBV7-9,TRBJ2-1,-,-,TGTGCCAGCAGCGAAGGTGGACTTAACAATGAGCAGTTCTTC,CASSEGGLNNEQFF
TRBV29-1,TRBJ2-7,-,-,TGCAGCGTTGAAAGGTCGGGGGAGCAGTACTTC,CSVERSGEQYF
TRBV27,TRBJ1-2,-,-,TGTGCCAGCACCAATAGTCTGTCCAATGGCTACACCTTC,CASTNSLSNGYTF